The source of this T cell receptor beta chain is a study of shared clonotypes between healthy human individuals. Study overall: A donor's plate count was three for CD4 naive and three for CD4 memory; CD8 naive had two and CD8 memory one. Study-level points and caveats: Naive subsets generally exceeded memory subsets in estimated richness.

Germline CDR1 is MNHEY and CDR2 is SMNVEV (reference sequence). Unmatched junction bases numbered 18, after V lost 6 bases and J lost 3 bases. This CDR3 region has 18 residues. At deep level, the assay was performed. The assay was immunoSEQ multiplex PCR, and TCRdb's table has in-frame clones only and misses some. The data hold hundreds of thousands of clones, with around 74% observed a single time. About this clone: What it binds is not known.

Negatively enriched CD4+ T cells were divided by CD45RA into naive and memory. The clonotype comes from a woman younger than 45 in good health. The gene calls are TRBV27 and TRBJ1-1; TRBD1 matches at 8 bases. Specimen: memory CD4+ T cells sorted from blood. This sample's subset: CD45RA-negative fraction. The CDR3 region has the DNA TGTGCCAGCAGCCGAAGCCGACAGGGGCTCTTGTTACACACTGAAGCTTTCTTT. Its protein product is CASSRSRQGLLLHTEAFF.